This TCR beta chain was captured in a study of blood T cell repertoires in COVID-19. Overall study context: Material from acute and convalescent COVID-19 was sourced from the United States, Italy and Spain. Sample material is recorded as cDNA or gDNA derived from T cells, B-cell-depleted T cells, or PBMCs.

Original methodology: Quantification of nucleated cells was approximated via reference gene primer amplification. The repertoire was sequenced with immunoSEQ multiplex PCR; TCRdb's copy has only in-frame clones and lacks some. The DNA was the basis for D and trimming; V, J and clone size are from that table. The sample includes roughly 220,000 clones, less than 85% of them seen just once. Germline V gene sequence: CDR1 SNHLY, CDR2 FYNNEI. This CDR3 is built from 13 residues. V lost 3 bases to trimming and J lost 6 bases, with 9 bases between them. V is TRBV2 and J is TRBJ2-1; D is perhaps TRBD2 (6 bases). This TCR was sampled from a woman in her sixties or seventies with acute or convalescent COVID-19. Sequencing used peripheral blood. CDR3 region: CASSDQAGNEQFF. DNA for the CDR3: TGTGCCAGCAGTGATCAAGCGGGCAATGAGCAGTTCTTC.